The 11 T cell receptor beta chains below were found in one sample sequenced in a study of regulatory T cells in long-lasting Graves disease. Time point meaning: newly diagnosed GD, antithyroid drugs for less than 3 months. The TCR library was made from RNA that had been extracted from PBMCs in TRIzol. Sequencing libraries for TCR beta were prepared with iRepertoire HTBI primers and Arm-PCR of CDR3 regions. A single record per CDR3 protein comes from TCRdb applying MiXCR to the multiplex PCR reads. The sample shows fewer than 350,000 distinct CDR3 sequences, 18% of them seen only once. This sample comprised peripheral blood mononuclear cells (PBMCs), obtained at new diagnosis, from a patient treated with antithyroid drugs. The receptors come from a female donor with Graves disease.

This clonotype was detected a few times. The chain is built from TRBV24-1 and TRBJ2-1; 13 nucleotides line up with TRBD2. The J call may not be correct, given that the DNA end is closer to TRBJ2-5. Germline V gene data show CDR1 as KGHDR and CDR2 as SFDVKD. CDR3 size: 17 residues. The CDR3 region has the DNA TGTGCCACCAGTGAGCCAACTAGCGGGAGGGAGAGAGAGACCCAGTACTTC. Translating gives CATSEPTSGRERETQYF.

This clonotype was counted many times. CDR3 bases: TGTGCCAGCAGGCGACTAGCGCACACCGGGGAGCTGTTTTTT. This sequence encodes CASRRLAHTGELFF. The chain carries TRBV11-3 and TRBJ2-2, with TRBD2 matching 8 bases. Germline V gene sequence: CDR1 SGHNT, CDR2 YENEEA. The CDR3 runs 14 residues. V lost 6 bases, J lost 3 bases, and 3 bases stayed unmatched.

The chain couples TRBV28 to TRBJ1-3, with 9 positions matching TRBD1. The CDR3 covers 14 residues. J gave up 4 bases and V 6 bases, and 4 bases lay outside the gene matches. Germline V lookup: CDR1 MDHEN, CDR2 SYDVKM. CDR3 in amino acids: CASRPGQGGNTIYF. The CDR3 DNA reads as TGTGCCAGCAGACCGGGACAGGGAGGAAACACCATATATTTT.

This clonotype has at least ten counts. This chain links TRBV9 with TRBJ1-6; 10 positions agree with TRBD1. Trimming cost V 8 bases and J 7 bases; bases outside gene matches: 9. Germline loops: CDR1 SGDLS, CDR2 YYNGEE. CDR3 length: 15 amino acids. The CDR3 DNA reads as TGTGCCAGTAGTCCCCCGGGACAGGGGAATTCACCCCTCCACTTT. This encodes CASSPPGQGNSPLHF.

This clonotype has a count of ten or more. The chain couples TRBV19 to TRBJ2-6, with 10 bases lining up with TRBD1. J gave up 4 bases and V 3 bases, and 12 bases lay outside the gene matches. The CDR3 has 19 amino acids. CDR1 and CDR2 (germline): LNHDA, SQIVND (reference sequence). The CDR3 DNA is TGTGCCAGTAGTATTGAGTGGGGGACAGGGGTGTCGGGGGCCAACGTCCTGACTTTC. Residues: CASSIEWGTGVSGANVLTF.

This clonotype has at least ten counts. The CDR3 nucleotides read TGTGCCAGCAGCACACAGAGCTCCTACGAGCAGTACTTC. Protein product: CASSTQSSYEQYF. The V call is TRBV3-1, the J call TRBJ2-7; D is unclear. This CDR3 region has 13 residues. The germline V and J ends were trimmed by 5 bases and 0 bases, with 8 bases remaining between them. Germline V gene sequence: CDR1 LGHDT, CDR2 YNNKEL (reference sequence).

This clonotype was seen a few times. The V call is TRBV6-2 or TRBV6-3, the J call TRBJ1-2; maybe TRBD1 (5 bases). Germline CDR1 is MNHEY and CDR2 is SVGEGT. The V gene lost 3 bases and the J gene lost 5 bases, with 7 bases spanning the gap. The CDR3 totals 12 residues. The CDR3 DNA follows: TGTGCCAGCAGTTATGGGGGATATGGCTACACCTTC. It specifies CASSYGGYGYTF.

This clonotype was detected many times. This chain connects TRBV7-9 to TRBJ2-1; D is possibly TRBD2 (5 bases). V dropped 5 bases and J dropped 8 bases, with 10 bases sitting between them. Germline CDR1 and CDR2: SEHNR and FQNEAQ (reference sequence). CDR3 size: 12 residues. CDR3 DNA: TGTGCCAGCAGCCGCCACGGGGATGAGCAGTTCTTC. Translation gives CASSRHGDEQFF.

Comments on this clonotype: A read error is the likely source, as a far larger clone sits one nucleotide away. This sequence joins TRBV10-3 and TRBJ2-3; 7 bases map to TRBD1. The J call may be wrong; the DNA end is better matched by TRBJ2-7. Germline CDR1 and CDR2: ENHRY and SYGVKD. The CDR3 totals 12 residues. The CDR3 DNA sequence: TGTGCCATCAGTGGGACAGGCTACGAGCAGTACTTC. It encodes CAISGTGYEQYF.

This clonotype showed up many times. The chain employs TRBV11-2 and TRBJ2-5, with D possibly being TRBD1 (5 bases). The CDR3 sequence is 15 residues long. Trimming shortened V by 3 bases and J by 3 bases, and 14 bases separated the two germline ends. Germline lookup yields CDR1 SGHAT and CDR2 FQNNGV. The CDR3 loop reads CASSFNQGAKETQYF. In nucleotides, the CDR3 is TGTGCCAGCAGCTTCAACCAGGGCGCAAAAGAGACCCAGTACTTC. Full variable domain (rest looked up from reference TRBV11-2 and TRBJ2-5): EAGVAQSPRYKIIEKRQSVAFWCNPISGHATLYWYQQILGQGPKLLIQFQNNGVVDDSQLPKDRFSAERLKGVDSTLKIQPAKLEDSAVYLCASSFNQGAKETQYFGPGTRLLVL.

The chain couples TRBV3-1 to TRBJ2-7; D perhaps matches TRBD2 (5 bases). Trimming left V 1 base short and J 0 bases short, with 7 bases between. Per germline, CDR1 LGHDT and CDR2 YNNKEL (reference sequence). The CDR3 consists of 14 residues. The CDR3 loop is CASSQVSGSYEQYF. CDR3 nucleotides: TGTGCCAGCAGCCAAGTGAGCGGCTCCTACGAGCAGTACTTC.